This record concerns one TCR beta chain sequence. Its target is not known. The data originate from a study of shared clonotypes between healthy human individuals. Study observations and caveats: Naive subsets typically showed greater estimated richness than memory subsets.

Only in-frame clones appear in the TCRdb table, and some are missing; sequencing was by immunoSEQ multiplex PCR. This table has about 1.5 million clones, approximately 98% appearing once. This CDR3 has 15 amino acids. Germline lookup yields CDR1 MNHEY and CDR2 SVGAGI. The V segment lost 6 bases and the J segment 1 base; nucleotides outside the gene matches: 5. CD45RA-negative memory and CD45RA+ naive subsets were split from the CD4+ cells. V and J are TRBV6-5 and TRBJ2-1; TRBD2 matches at 8 bases. This TCR derives from a man younger than 45 in good health. What was sequenced was naive CD4+ T cells sorted from blood. Subset here: CD45RA+ positively selected. The CDR3 DNA is TGTGCCAGCAGAGAAAGCGGGAGTTCCTACAATGAGCAGTTCTTC. Translating gives CASRESGSSYNEQFF.